The source of this T cell receptor (beta chain) is a study of T-cell reconstitution after alpha-beta-depleted transplantation in children. For this clonotype: Its antigen is as yet unknown.

Notes on the study in general: After transplant, at about two months, alpha-beta T cells were reportedly derived from several hundred expanded graft clones. A year had passed since transplant, and T-cell counts and diversity by then came mostly from newly produced T cells. Surviving thymic progenitors and recipient T cells were the source of high TCRbeta diversity at day 60 in some patients.

Library preparation (for TCRbeta) was performed with unique molecular identifiers. Using its own MiXCR run on the PCR reads, TCRdb lists one record per CDR3 protein. The sample carries 700,000 or so distinct CDR3 sequences, 10% to 15% recorded once. The TCR was taken from a girl aged 2 to 9 with congenital amegakaryocytic thrombocytopenia, due to receive a stem cell transplant. Specimen: PBMCs, collected before TCRalphabeta/CD19-depleted stem cell transplant.

CDR3 sequence: CASSISWEQLDRVNEQFF. The CDR3 nucleotides are TGTGCCAGCAGCATAAGTTGGGAGCAACTAGACAGGGTCAATGAGCAGTTCTTC. The V call is TRBV7-9, the J call TRBJ2-1, with 7 positions matching TRBD1. Per germline, CDR1 SEHNR and CDR2 FQNEAQ (reference sequence). The trim removed 5 bases at V and 6 bases at J, leaving 19 bases unmatched. This CDR3 comprises 18 residues.